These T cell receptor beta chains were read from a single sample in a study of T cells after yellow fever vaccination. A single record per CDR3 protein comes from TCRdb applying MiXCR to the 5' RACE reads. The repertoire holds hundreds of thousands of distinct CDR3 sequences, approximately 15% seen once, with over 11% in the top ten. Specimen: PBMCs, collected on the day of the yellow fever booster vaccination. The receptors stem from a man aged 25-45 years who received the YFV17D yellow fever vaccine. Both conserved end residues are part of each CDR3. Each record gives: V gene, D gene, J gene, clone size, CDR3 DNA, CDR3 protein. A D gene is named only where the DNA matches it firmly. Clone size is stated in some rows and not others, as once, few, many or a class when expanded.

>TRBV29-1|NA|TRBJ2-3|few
TGCAGCGTACGAACGCTGGATACGCAGTATTTT
CSVRTLDTQYF
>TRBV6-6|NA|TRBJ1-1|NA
TGTGCCAGCAGTACCCACCCGGGAGAAGCTTTCTTT
CASSTHPGEAFF
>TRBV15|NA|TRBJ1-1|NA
TGTGCCACCAGCCCCCCCGGACCCTTGAACACTGAAGCTTTCTTT
CATSPPGPLNTEAFF
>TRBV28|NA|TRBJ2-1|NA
TGTGCCAGCAGGTCAGGGGGGTCAGACAATGAGCAGTTCTTC
CASRSGGSDNEQFF
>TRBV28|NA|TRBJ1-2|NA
TGTGCCAGCAGTCCCGCCCCGGGCAGACGAGATGGCTACACCTTC
CASSPAPGRRDGYTF
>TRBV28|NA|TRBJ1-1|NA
TGTGCCAGCATGGACGGCGTGAACACTGAAGCTTTCTTT
CASMDGVNTEAFF
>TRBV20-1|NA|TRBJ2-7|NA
TGCAGTGCTAGTGTACGTGGGTCCTCCTACGAGCAGTACTTC
CSASVRGSSYEQYF
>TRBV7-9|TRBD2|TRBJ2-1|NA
TGTGCCAGCAGCTCTAGCGGCCCCTCCTACAATGAGCAGTTCTTC
CASSSSGPSYNEQFF
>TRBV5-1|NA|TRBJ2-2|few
TGCGCCAGCAGCTTGGCCTTCCAAGCACGGGAGCTGTTTTTT
CASSLAFQARELFF
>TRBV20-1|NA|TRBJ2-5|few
TGCAGTGCGCGTACCTCGGCGGGGGAGACCCAGTACTTC
CSARTSAGETQYF
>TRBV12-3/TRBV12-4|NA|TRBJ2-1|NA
TGTGCCAGCAGTTCCACATTTTCCCAGCGGTTCTTC
CASSSTFSQRFF
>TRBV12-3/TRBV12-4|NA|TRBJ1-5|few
TGTGCCAGCAGTTTGTCGGGGTTCCAGCCCCAGCATTTT
CASSLSGFQPQHF
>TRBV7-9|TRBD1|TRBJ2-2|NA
TGTGCCACCCCGGGACAGGGTTACACCGGGGAGCTGTTTTTT
CATPGQGYTGELFF
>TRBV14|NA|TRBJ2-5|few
TGTGCCAGCAGCCAAGACAGTGGATCGGAGACCCAGTACTTC
CASSQDSGSETQYF